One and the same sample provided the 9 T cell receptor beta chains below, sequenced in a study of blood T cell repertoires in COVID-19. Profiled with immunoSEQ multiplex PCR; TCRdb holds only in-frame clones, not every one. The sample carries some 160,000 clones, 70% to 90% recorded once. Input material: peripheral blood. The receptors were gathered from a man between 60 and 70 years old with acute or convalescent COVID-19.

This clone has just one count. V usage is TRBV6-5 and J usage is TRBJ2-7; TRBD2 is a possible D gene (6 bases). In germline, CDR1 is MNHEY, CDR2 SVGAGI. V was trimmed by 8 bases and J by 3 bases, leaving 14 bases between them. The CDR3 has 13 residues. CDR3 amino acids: CASGSGLYYEQYF. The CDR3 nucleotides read TGTGCCAGCGGAAGTGGACTATACTACGAGCAGTACTTC.

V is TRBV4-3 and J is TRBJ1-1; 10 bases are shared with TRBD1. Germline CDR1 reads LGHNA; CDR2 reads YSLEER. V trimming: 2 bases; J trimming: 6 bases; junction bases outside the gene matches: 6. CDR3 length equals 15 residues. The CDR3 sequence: CASSQRDRGGAEAFF. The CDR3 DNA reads TGCGCCAGCAGCCAAAGGGACAGGGGAGGGGCTGAAGCTTTCTTT.

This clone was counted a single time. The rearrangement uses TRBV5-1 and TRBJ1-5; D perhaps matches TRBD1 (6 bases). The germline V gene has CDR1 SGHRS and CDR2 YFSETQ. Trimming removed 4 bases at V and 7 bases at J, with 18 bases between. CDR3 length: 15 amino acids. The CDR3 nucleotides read TGCGCCAGCAGCGAATTTGCGGGGGCTAAACAGCCCCAGCATTTT. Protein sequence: CASSEFAGAKQPQHF.

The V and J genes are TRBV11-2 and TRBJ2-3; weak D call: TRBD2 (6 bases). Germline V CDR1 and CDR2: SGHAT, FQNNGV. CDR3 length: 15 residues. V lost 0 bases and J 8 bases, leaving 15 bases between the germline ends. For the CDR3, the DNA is TGTGCCAGCAGCTTAGAAGGCGGGACCCAAGGTACGCAGTATTTT. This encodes CASSLEGGTQGTQYF.

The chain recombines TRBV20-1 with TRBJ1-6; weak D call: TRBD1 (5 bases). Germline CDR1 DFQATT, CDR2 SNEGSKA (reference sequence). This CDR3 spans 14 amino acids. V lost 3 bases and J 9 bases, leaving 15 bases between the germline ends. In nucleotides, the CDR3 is TGCAGTGCTAGTGCGACGGGGGTTGGTTCACCCCTCCACTTT. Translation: CSASATGVGSPLHF.

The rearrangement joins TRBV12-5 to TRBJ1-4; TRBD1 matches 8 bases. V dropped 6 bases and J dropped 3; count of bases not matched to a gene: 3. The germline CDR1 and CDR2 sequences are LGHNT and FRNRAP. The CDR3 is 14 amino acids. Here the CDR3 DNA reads TGTGCTAGTGGAAAGGGACAGGCTAATGAAAAACTGTTTTTT. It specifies CASGKGQANEKLFF. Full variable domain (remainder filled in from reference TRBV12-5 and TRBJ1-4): DARVTQTPRHKVTEMGQEVTMRCQPILGHNTVFWYRQTMMQGLELLAYFRNRAPLDDSGMPKDRFSAEMPDATLATLKIQPSEPRDSAVYFCASGKGQANEKLFFGSGTQLSVL.

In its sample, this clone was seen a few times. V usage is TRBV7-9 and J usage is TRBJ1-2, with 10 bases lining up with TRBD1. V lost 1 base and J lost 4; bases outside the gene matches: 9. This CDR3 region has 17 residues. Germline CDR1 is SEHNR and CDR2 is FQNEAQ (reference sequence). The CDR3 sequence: CASSLGYGTGVGYGYTF. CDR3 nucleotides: TGTGCCAGCAGCTTAGGCTACGGGACAGGGGTTGGCTATGGCTACACCTTC.

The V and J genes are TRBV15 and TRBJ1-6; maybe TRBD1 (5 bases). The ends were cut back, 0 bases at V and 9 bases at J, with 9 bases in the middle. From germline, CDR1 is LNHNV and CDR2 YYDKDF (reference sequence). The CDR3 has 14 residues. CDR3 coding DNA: TGTGCCACCAGCAGAGACCCCAGGGCTTCACCCCTCCACTTT. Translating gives CATSRDPRASPLHF.

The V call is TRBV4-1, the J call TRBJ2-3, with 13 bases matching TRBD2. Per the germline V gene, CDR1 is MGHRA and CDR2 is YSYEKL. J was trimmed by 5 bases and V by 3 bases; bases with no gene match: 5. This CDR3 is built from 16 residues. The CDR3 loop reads CASSHTSGGAGDTQYF. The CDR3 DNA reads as TGCGCCAGCAGCCACACTAGCGGGGGGGCAGGAGATACGCAGTATTTT.